The present TCR beta chain was sequenced within a study of chemoradiotherapy in HPV16-positive cancers. General study results and limits: For HPV16-positive patients, expanding HPV-responsive T cells associated with longer recurrence-free survival.

Of note for this clone: What it binds is not known.

From germline, CDR1 is LGHNA and CDR2 YNFKEQ. J was trimmed by 0 bases and V by 3 bases; bases with no gene match: 2. This CDR3 has 16 amino acids. Data came from immunoSEQ multiplex PCR; TCRdb stores just in-frame clones and leaves some out. This sample has 800 or so clones, with roughly four fifths found just once. This clonotype was sampled from a human donor with HPV-associated anogenital cancer. This sequence joins TRBV4-2 and TRBJ2-1, with TRBD2 matching 10 bases. The material was tumor tissue, obtained from a patient who underwent chemoradiotherapy. CDR3 residues: CASSQASGSSYNEQFF. The CDR3, as DNA: TGTGCCAGCAGCCAGGCTAGCGGGAGCTCCTACAATGAGCAGTTCTTC.